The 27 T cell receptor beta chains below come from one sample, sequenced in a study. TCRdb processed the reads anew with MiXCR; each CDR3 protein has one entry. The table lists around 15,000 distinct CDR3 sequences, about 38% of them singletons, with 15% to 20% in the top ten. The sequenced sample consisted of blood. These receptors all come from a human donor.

In DNA form, the CDR3 reads TGCGCCAGCAGCCTAAACGCCGGGACAGGGGGCTTCGAGACCCAGTACTTC. It translates to CASSLNAGTGGFETQYF. V and J are TRBV4-1 and TRBJ2-5, with 12 bases matching TRBD1. Per germline, CDR1 MGHRA and CDR2 YSYEKL. The CDR3 spans 17 residues. J lost 5 bases, V lost 4 bases, and 11 bases had no gene match.

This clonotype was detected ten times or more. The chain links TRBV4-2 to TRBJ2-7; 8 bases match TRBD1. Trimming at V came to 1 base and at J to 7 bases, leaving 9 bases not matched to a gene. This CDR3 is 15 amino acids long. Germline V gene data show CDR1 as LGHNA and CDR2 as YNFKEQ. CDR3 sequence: CASSQVGQGAGEQYF. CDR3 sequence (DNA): TGTGCCAGCAGCCAAGTCGGCCAGGGGGCGGGAGAGCAGTACTTC.

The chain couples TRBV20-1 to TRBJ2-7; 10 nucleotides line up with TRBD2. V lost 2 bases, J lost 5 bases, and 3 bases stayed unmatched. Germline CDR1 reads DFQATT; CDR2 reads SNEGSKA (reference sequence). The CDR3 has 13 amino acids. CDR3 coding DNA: TGCAGTGCTAGAATGCTAGCGGGAGACGAGCAGTACTTC. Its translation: CSARMLAGDEQYF.

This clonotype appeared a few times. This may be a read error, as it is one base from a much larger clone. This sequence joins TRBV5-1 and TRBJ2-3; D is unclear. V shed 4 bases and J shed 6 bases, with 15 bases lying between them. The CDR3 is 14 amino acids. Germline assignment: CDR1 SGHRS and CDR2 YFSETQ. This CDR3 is CASSPGLVVDTQYF. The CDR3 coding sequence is TGCGCCAGCAGCCCTGGCTTGGTGGTTGATACGCAGTATTTT.

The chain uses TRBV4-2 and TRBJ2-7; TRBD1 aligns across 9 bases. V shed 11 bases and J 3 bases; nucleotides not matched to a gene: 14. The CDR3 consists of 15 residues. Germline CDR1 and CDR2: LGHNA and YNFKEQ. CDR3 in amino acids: CASQPGTGGLYEQYF. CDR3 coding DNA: TGTGCCTCTCAACCTGGCACAGGGGGCCTCTACGAGCAGTACTTC.

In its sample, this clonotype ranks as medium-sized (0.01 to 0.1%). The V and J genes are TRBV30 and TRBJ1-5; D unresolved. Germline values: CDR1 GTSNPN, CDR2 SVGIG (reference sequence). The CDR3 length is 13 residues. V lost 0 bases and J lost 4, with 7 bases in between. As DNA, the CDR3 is TGTGCCTGGAGTGTACTGGAAAATCAGCCCCAGCATTTT. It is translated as CAWSVLENQPQHF.

The CDR3 DNA is TGCAGCGGTGGAGGGACGAACACTGAAGCTTTCTTT. Translating it yields CSGGGTNTEAFF. This chain links TRBV29-1 with TRBJ1-1; a possible D gene is TRBD1 (5 bases). Germline CDR1 and CDR2: SQVTM and ANQGSEA. V lost 7 bases and J 1 base, leaving 10 bases between the germline ends. This CDR3 is built from 12 residues.

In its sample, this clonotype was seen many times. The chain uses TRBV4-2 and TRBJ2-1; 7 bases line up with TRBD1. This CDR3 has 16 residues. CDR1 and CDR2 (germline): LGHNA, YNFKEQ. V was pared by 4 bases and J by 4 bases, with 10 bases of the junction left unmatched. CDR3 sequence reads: CASSPDPGQIYNEQFF. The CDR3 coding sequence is TGTGCCAGCAGCCCTGATCCGGGACAGATTTACAATGAGCAGTTCTTC.

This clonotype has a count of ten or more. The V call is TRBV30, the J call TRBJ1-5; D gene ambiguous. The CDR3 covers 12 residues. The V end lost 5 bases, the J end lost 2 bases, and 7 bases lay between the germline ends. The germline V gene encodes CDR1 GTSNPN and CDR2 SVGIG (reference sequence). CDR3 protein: CAWALGNQPQHF. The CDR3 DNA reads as TGTGCCTGGGCGCTAGGCAATCAGCCCCAGCATTTT.

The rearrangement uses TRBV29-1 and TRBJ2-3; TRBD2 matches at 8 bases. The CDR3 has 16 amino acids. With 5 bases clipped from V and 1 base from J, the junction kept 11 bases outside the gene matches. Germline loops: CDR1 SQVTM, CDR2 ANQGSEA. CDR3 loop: CSVSPGGPQGTDTQYF. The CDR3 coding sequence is TGCAGCGTTTCTCCGGGAGGGCCGCAAGGCACAGATACGCAGTATTTT.

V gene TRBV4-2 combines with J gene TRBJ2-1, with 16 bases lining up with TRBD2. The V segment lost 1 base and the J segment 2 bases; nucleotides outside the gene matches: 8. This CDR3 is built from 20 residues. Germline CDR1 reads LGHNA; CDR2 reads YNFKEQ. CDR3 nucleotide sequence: TGTGCCAGCAGCCAAGCCCTGGGACTAGCGGGAGGGCTGGCCTACAATGAGCAGTTCTTC. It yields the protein CASSQALGLAGGLAYNEQFF.

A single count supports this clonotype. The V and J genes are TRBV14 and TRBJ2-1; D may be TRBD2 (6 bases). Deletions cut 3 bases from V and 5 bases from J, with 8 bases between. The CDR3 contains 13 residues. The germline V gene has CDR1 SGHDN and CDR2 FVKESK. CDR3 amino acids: CASSHGGNNEQFF. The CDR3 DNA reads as TGTGCCAGCAGCCATGGAGGGAACAATGAGCAGTTCTTC.

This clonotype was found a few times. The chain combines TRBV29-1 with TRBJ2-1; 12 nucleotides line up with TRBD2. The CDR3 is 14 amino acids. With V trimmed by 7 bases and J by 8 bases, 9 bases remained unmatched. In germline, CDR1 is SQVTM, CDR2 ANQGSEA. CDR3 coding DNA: TGCAGCGGACGACTAGCGGGAGCGGGTTATGAGCAGTTCTTC. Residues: CSGRLAGAGYEQFF.

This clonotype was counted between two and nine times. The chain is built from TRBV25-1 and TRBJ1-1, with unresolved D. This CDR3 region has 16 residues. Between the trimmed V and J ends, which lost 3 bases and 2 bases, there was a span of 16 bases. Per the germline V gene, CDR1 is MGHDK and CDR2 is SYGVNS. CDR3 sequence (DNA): TGTGCCAGCAGTGAGTCTGGTGGGGTATTCAACACTGAAGCTTTCTTT. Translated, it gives CASSESGGVFNTEAFF.

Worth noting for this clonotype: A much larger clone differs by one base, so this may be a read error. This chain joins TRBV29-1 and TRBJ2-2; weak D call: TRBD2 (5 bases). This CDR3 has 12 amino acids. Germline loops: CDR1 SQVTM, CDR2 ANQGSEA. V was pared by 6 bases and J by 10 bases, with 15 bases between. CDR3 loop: CSVGKTREELFF. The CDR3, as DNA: TGCAGCGTGGGAAAGACCCGGGAGGAGCTGTTTTTT.

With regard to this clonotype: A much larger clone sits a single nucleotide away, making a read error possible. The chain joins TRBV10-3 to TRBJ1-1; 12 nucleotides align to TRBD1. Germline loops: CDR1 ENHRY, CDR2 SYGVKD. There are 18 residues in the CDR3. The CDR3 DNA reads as TGTGTCATCAGTGGCCGGTCGGGACAGGGGGCGATGAACACTGAAGCTTTCTTT. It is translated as CVISGRSGQGAMNTEAFF.

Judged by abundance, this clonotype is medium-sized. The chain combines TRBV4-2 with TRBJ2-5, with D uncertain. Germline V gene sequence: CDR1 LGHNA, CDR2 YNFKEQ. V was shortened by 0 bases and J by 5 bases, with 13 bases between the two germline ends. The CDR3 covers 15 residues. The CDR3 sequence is CASSQDGVLSETQYF. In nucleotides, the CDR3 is TGTGCCAGCAGCCAAGATGGGGTACTCTCCGAGACCCAGTACTTC.

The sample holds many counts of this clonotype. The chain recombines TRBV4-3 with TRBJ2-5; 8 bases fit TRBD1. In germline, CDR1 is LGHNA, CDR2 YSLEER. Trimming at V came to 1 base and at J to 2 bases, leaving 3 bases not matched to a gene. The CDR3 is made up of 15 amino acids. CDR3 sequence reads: CASSQVHRGQETQYF. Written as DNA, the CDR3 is TGCGCCAGCAGCCAAGTTCACAGGGGGCAAGAGACCCAGTACTTC.

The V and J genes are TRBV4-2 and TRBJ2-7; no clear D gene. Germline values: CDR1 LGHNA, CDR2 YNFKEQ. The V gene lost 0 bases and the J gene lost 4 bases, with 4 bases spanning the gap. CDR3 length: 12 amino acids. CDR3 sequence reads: CASSQDAYEQYF. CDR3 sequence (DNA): TGTGCCAGCAGCCAAGATGCTTACGAGCAGTACTTC.

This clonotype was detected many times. In nucleotides, the CDR3 is TGCGCCAGCAGCCTCATGACAGGGTATGAAAAACTGTTTTTT. It encodes CASSLMTGYEKLFF. The genes are TRBV4-3 and TRBJ1-4; 7 nucleotides agree with TRBD1. The CDR3 loop spans 14 amino acids. Trimming at V came to 4 bases and at J to 6 bases, leaving 5 bases not matched to a gene. Germline CDR1 reads LGHNA; CDR2 reads YSLEER.

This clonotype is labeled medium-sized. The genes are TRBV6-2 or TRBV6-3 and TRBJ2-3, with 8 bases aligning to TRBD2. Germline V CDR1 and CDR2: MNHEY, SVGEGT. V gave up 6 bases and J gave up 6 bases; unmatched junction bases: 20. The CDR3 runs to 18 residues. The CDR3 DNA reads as TGTGCCAGCAGATCCGCCTCATCCGGGACTAGGGGAGCGGATACGCAGTATTTT. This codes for CASRSASSGTRGADTQYF.

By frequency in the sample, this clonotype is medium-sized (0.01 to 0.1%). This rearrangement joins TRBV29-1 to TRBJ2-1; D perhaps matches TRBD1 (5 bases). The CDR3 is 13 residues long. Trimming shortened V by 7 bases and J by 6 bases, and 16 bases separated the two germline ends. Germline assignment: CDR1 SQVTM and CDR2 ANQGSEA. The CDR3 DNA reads TGCAGCGCCGGACAAGGGGTCGTCAATGAGCAGTTCTTC. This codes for CSAGQGVVNEQFF.

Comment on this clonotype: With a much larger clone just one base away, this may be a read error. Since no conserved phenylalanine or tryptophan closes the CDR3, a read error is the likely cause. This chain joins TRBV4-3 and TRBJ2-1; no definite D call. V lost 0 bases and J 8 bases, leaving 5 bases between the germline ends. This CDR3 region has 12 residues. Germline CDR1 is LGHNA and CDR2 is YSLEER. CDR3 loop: CASSQEDHEQFS. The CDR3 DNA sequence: TGCGCCAGCAGCCAAGAAGACCATGAGCAGTTCTCC.

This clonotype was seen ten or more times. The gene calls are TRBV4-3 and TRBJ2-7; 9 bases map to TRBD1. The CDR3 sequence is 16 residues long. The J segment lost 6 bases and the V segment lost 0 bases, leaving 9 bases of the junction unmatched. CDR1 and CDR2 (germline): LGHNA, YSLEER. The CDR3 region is CASSQDPNRGRSEQYF. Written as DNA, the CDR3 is TGCGCCAGCAGCCAAGATCCTAACAGGGGGCGTAGCGAGCAGTACTTC.

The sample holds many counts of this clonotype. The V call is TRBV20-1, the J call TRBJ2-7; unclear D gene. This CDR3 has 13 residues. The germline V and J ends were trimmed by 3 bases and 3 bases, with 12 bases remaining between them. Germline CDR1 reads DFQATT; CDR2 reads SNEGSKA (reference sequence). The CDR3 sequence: CSASGQSLYEQYF. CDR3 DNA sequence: TGCAGTGCTAGTGGGCAGAGCCTCTACGAGCAGTACTTC.

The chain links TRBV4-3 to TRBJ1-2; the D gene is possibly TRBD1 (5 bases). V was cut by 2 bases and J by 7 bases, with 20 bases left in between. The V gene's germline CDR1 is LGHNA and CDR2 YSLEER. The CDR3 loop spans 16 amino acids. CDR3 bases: TGCGCCAGCAGCCAACAAGAGGGGAATCAAGGCGTTGGCTACACCTTC. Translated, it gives CASSQQEGNQGVGYTF.

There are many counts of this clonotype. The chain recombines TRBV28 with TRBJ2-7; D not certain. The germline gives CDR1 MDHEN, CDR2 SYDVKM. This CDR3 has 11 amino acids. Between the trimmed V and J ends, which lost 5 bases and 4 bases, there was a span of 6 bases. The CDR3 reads CASSRNYEQYF. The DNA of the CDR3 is TGTGCCAGCAGTCGCAATTACGAGCAGTACTTC.